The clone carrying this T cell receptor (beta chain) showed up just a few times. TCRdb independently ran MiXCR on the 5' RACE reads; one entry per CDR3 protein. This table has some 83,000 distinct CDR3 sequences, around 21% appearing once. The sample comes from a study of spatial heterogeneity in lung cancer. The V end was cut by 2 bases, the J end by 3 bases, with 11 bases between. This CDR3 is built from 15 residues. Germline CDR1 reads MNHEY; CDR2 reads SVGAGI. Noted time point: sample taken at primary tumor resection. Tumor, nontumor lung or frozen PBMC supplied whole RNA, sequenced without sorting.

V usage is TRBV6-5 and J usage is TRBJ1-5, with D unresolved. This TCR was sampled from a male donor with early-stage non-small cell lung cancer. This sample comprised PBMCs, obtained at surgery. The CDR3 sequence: CASSYSMTDNQPQHF. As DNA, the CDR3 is TGTGCCAGCAGTTACAGTATGACTGACAATCAGCCCCAGCATTTT.